This T cell receptor (beta chain) was captured by sequencing in a study of cytomegalovirus exposure and HLA in healthy donors (dated by TCRdb to about 2017). Context from the whole study: According to an earlier analysis of around 600 of the donors, some 180 million T cells yielded 117 million unique TCR beta sequences and roughly 280 Gb of sequence data. Of the 300 to 500 genotyped donors, 80% to 90% were placed in the genetic ancestry cluster associated with self-reported Caucasian donors. A later genetic analysis used genome-wide SNP genotypes for about 55% of the 666 donors, treating that subset as a discovery cohort. Among about 400 genotyped donors of the cohort, an average of around 250,000 unique TCR beta nucleotide sequences was sequenced per donor, of which approximately 19% were non-productive. A later analysis re-examined previously published TCR beta repertoires from 600 to 700 donors and added high-resolution HLA genotyping to investigate patterns of TCR occurrence. Besides the first cohort of approximately 670 subjects, a separate validation cohort made up of 120 different subjects was used. The T cell repertoires of several hundred subjects were profiled by immunosequencing and related to cytomegalovirus serostatus. The study combined high-throughput TCR immunosequencing, statistical association of individual TCRs with disease status, and machine learning to predict cytomegalovirus infection status. Every repertoire in the discovery cohort had been generated on one and the same sequencing platform. Donor age, sex, ethnicity and CMV serostatus were compiled together with the repertoire data. To decide whether each TCR beta V gene segment behaved as functional or pseudogenic, an earlier analysis of some 570 of the donors relied on high-throughput TCR beta sequencing. The number of typed donors differed by locus: about 629-630 for A, B, C, DRB1 and DQB1; 500 to 550 for DQA1; approximately 600 for DPA1; and 400 to 480 for DPB1. Class I and class II HLA loci were covered by the typing at four-digit resolution. The aim of the study was to test whether cataloging public T cell receptors could identify signatures of past pathogen exposure. An early release that covered roughly 600 HLA-typed donors contained approximately 300 gigabases of sequencing data and 65 million to 100 million unique TCR sequences. Rather than drawing on any new phenotypic data, the later analysis identified candidate immune exposures from TCR beta sequences and the way those sequences occurred across donors. Five DR-DQ haplotypes were treated as single units for association and clustering because of strong linkage in the cohort.

Results and caveats for the whole study, not just this receptor: The study listed 164 TCR beta chains as associated with cytomegalovirus. This cohort had only TCR beta chains sequenced, and the lack of alpha or paired-chain data limited which features could be detected. A further reported finding was that TCR beta sequences accurately predicted the HLA-A and HLA-B alleles for most subjects in the first cohort. Because HLA typing was unavailable for some donors at each locus, only the typed subset was used in association tests. A cluster of highly shared sequence variants was judged likely to be a technical artifact of the sequencing pipeline. The authors suggested that the approach could potentially be extended to other disease states and immunological phenotypes. Most CMV-associated TCR beta chains appeared to be HLA-restricted in a later analysis, and the HLA associations seemed to be driven largely by CMV exposure. For the cohort, immune exposure information was limited to CMV serostatus. Specific HLA alleles were associated with 15,000 to 20,000 TCR beta sequences at a false discovery rate of 0.05 in a later analysis. Compared with equally common non-associated chains, HLA-associated TCR beta chains in a later analysis were more clonally expanded and had lower generation probabilities. Most TCR sequences were seen in very few donors, while some public TCRs were found in many individuals. In a later analysis, the rate of TCR association differed among HLA loci, with DRB1 alleles having the most associated TCRs and HLA-C alleles having the fewest. Three of the identified cytomegalovirus-associated TCR beta chains were confirmed in vitro to be specific for cytomegalovirus antigens. Linkage disequilibrium might explain the correlated functional status among segregating V segments, but an unknown experimental factor could not be ruled out. The presence/absence analyses assumed that sequencing depth was roughly uniform across donors, and that assumption may not be true. Some IMGT-functional V segments, including TRBV6-2 and TRBV6-3, could not be distinguished by the 87-base-pair reads and were therefore excluded. A later genetic analysis associated a missense DCLRE1C variant with V-gene and J-gene trimming of TCR beta chains, and an independent cohort replicated the association. A later analysis reported that several top co-occurrence clusters appeared linked to parvovirus B19, influenza, CMV and Epstein-Barr virus. The classifier was reported to diagnose cytomegalovirus status with high specificity and sensitivity in both the original and validation cohorts. In an earlier analysis of about 550 of the donors, most TCR beta V segments were observed in productive rearrangements about 87% or about 30% of the time, broadly matching IMGT annotations. The earlier analysis of 587 of the donors excluded seventeen rarely observed V segments, including chromosome 9 orphons, because counts were too low. When HLA alleles, especially DR and DQ, strongly co-occurred, TCR associations were difficult to assign to individual alleles. In a later genetic analysis, fewer N-insertions in productive TCRs were reported among donors in an Asian-associated ancestry cluster than the approximately 670-donor mean.

About this clone itself: Its cognate antigen has yet to be identified. Base qualities are not recorded, but no much larger clone differs from it by a single base.

V lost 0 bases and J lost 4 bases, and the count of bases not matched to a germline gene is 2. The germline V gene encodes CDR1 SNHLY and CDR2 FYNNEI. Its CDR3 holds 15 amino acids, cysteine through phenylalanine. Kept here is only the CDR3 DNA, which spans 45 bases and is read in frame from base 1. In total, 630 or so healthy bone marrow donors made up the cohort. All cohort members were sampled while nominally healthy, although unrecorded immune exposures were likely present. The donor tested CMV seronegative and was one of the 352 seronegative cohort members. A peripheral blood sample was collected from each donor, and TCR beta sequencing was performed on peripheral blood mononuclear cells. Genomic DNA extraction from the blood cell samples was performed with the Qiagen DNeasy Blood Extraction Kit. The method behind the library was the immunoSEQ multiplex PCR assay. For the multiplex PCR, a mixture combining 60 forward primers for TCR Vbeta segments and 13 reverse primers for TCR Jbeta segments was used. A multiplex PCR assay on genomic DNA amplified the CDR3 region of rearranged TCR beta genes. The amplified TCR beta libraries were sequenced on the Illumina HiSeq System as 87-base-pair reads. Concerning the study's data processing: In a later analysis, tens of millions of unique TCR beta chains were counted across the roughly 700 repertoires, and approximately 11 million of these chains were shared by at least two donors. A nearest-neighbor algorithm error-corrected the raw reads and collapsed the reads into unique sequences, merging closely related sequences to remove PCR and sequencing errors. V, D and J gene segments were assigned by aligning CDR3 sequences to IMGT reference sequences. For a sequence to be retained, a match of at least six nucleotides was required to both a V gene segment and a J gene segment. A rearrangement was called productive if the CDR3 had no stop codons and remained in frame with V and J, and every other rearrangement was called non-productive. CDR3 was defined by IMGT convention, running from the second conserved V-encoded cysteine to the conserved J-encoded phenylalanine. The earlier analysis of 500 to 750 of the donors excluded any sequence lacking an unambiguous match to a single V gene segment. An earlier analysis of 587 of the donors called V segments functional above 56.7% productive rearrangements and segregating when the between-donor standard deviation exceeded 5%. A statistical classification framework was developed to diagnose cytomegalovirus status using the catalog of TCR beta chain sequences. In a later analysis, TCR nucleotide sequences were compared against IMGT/GENE-DB human TR gene sequences so that V and J genes could be assigned. The TCRdist pipeline was used in a later analysis to assign CDR3 sequences and most-parsimonious VDJ recombination scenarios. A later analysis defined each TCR beta chain by its CDR3 amino acid sequence plus V-gene family, and excluded reads lacking a unique V-gene family. In a later analysis, fewer than 650 highly shared, low-generation-probability nucleotide sequences were removed to address suspected cross-contamination and a sequencing artifact. For each public chain, a later analysis derived a clonal expansion index from normalized ranks of inferred template counts within each repertoire. Generation probabilities in a later analysis came from a VDJ recombination model fitted to out-of-frame rearrangements, and those results were checked against IGoR. A later analysis scored TCR-TCR, TCR-HLA and TCR-CMV co-occurrence with hypergeometric tests, applying a repertoire-size bias correction to TCR pairs. A later analysis estimated false discovery rates by permuting HLA or CMV assignments 20 times. A later analysis grouped co-occurring TCRs with DBSCAN, adding TCRdist sequence similarity when clustering within HLA-allele-positive subsets. Repertoires with fewer than 30,000 or more than 120,000 public chains, plus five repertoires with anomalous nucleotide sharing, were excluded from co-occurrence clustering. TCRdb limited this immuneACCESS table to in-frame rearrangements with V and J called. A share of clones is missing; checked studies link under half to unresolved V genes, and the rest is unexplained. V and J calls and clone size follow that table, whereas D and trimming were derived from the DNA. This sample lists under 150,000 clones; 81% were detected once. The ten biggest clones cover about 3.8% of the sample.

The TCR originated in a woman in her twenties or thirties in good health and CMV-seronegative. Specimen: PBMCs. Rearrangement joined TRBV2 to TRBJ2-5; 10 junctional bases match TRBD1. The CDR3 region has the sequence CASSEAGTGAETQYF. The nucleotide sequence reads TGTGCCAGCAGTGAAGCCGGGACAGGGGCAGAGACCCAGTACTTC.